This T cell receptor (beta chain) was documented in a study of blood T cell repertoires in COVID-19. Study as a whole: Samples representing acute and convalescent COVID-19 were sourced from the United States, Italy and Spain. T cells, B-cell-depleted T cells, or PBMCs provided the cDNA or gDNA that served as material.

This clone was seen only once. Original handling: Reference gene primer amplification yielded estimated nucleated cell counts. Here immunoSEQ multiplex PCR was the method, and the copy in TCRdb shows in-frame clones only, minus some. V and J calls and clone size are given by that table; D and trimming were obtained from the DNA. The sample includes approximately 110,000 clones, around 89% of them seen just once. CDR1 is SGHVS and CDR2 is FQNEAQ in the germline V gene. Trimming stripped 5 bases from V and 3 bases from J, with 8 bases between. The CDR3 has 13 residues. The sample taken for sequencing was peripheral blood. The TCR was taken from an elderly woman with acute or convalescent COVID-19. This chain joins TRBV7-8 and TRBJ1-5; D gene ambiguous. The CDR3 sequence is CASSPTTNQPQHF. The CDR3 nucleotides read TGTGCCAGCAGCCCGACAACCAATCAGCCCCAGCATTTT. The full variable domain, completed using reference TRBV7-8 and TRBJ1-5, is GAGVSQSPRYKVAKRGQDVALRCDPISGHVSLFWYQQALGQGPEFLTYFQNEAQLDKSGLPSDRFFAERPEGSVSTLKIQRTQQEDSAVYLCASSPTTNQPQHFGDGTRLSIL.